Listed below are T cell receptor beta chains from one sample, sequenced in a study of blood T cell repertoires in COVID-19. Generated by immunoSEQ multiplex PCR, the TCRdb table keeps only in-frame clones and is missing some. The sample has 400,000 or so clones; over 75% are singletons. The sample comprised PBMCs or T cells enriched from blood (not recorded which). Receptor source: a woman aged 40-49 years with acute COVID-19. Each CDR3 is given with its conserved first and last residue. The D gene is left open where the match is weak. For some rows the clone size is stated as once, few or many, or as a class when expanded; others skip it.

TRBV19	few	TRBJ1-5	TRBD1	TGTGCCAGTCGCGAAGGACAGGTTTATAATCAGCCCCAGCATTTT	CASREGQVYNQPQHF
TRBV18	-	TRBJ2-5	TRBD1	TGTGCCAGCTCACGGTTGGACAGGCAAGAGACCCAGTACTTC	CASSRLDRQETQYF
TRBV4-1	-	TRBJ2-7	TRBD2	TGCGCCAGCAGCCAAGTCGGCAGCGGGGTATTAAGAAATGACGAGCAGTACTTC	CASSQVGSGVLRNDEQYF
TRBV6-5	-	TRBJ2-5	TRBD2	TGTGCCAGCGGCGGCGGGGGGGCCGTGGGAGAGACCCAGTACTTC	CASGGGGAVGETQYF
TRBV14	once	TRBJ1-1	TRBD1	TGTGCCAGCAGCCAAGAGGGACAGGGGTTAAACACTGAAGCTTTCTTT	CASSQEGQGLNTEAFF
TRBV27	once	TRBJ1-1	-	TGTGCCAGCAGTTTCCGAGGAGACTCGAACACTGAAGCTTTCTTT	CASSFRGDSNTEAFF
TRBV6-2/TRBV6-3	-	TRBJ2-3	TRBD2	TGTGCCAGCAGTGGCGTGACTAGCGGGGGGGCAGATACGCAGTATTTT	CASSGVTSGGADTQYF
TRBV11-2	-	TRBJ1-2	-	TGTGCCAGCAGCTTAGTTTCGACGGAGGGCCCCACCTTC	CASSLVSTEGPTF
TRBV11-2	-	TRBJ2-7	-	TGTGCCAGCAGCTTCCAAGACACCTACGAGCAGTACTTC	CASSFQDTYEQYF
TRBV6-5	-	TRBJ1-2	-	TGTGCCAGCAGTTACCGGGATTTGGCTGGCTACACCTTC	CASSYRDLAGYTF
TRBV3-1/TRBV3-2	-	TRBJ2-1	TRBD1	TGTGCCAGCAGCCTTATGAGGGACAGGGGATACAATGAGCAGTTCTTC	CASSLMRDRGYNEQFF
TRBV10-3	-	TRBJ1-1	TRBD1	TGTGCCATCAGTGAGGGGACAGACCTGAACACTGAAGCTTTCTTT	CAISEGTDLNTEAFF
TRBV15	-	TRBJ1-6	-	TGTGCCACCAGCAGAGACCCTTATAATTCACCCCTCCACTTT	CATSRDPYNSPLHF
TRBV5-1	-	TRBJ2-3	TRBD2	TGCGCCAGCAGTCCACTAGCGGGGGGCACAGATACGCAGTATTTT	CASSPLAGGTDTQYF
TRBV5-6	few	TRBJ1-2	-	TGTGCCAGCAGCTTGGTTGGGACTTCTCGCTACACCTTC	CASSLVGTSRYTF
TRBV2	-	TRBJ1-5	TRBD1	TGTGCCAGCAGCCAGGGACAGGGGATTCAGCCCCAGCATTTT	CASSQGQGIQPQHF
TRBV30	-	TRBJ1-1	-	TGTGCCTGGAGTACGCGGGAGTGGGCTTTCTTT	CAWSTREWAFF
TRBV9	-	TRBJ2-3	TRBD2	TGTGCCAGCAGCGTAGCCCTAGCGGGGGCCACAGATACGCAGTATTTT	CASSVALAGATDTQYF
TRBV5-4	-	TRBJ2-2	-	TGTGCCAGCAGCCTCCCCGGGACTAACACCGGGGAGCTGTTTTTT	CASSLPGTNTGELFF
TRBV7-2	-	TRBJ2-3	-	TGTGCCAGCAGCTCGTACGGGGGCACAGATACGCAGTATTTT	CASSSYGGTDTQYF
TRBV5-1	once	TRBJ2-4	-	TGCGCCAGCAGCTTGGAGCCCAGCGAAAACATTCAGTACTTC	CASSLEPSENIQYF
TRBV3-1/TRBV3-2	-	TRBJ2-1	TRBD2	TGTGCCAGCAGCCCCTCAGCGGGGGTGTACAATGAGCAGTTCTTC	CASSPSAGVYNEQFF
TRBV29-1	-	TRBJ1-1	-	TGCAGCGTTGAGGGGGAGGGCACTGAAGCTTTCTTT	CSVEGEGTEAFF
TRBV5-1	-	TRBJ2-3	-	TGCGCCAGCAGCTTGGGGAAGCCAGGAACAGATACGCAGTATTTT	CASSLGKPGTDTQYF
TRBV21-1	-	TRBJ2-5	-	TGTGCCAGCAGTACGGGACAGAAAGAGACCCAGTACTTC	CASSTGQKETQYF
TRBV25-1	-	TRBJ1-6	TRBD1	TGTGCCAGCCATGCAGGGGGCCCCTATAATTCACCCCTCCACTTT	CASHAGGPYNSPLHF
TRBV19	-	TRBJ1-2	-	TGTGCCAGTAGTTCCACTAACCCGGGTGCGGGGTATGGCTACACCTTC	CASSSTNPGAGYGYTF
TRBV6-5	-	TRBJ1-1	-	TGTGCCAGCAGTTACGTGACAGGTTACACTGAAGCTTTCTTT	CASSYVTGYTEAFF
TRBV2	-	TRBJ1-3	-	TGTGCCAGCAGTGAAGGGGGGCAGGACACCATATATTTT	CASSEGGQDTIYF
TRBV5-4	-	TRBJ2-7	-	TGTGCCAGCAGCTTGGGGCCCACCGAGCAGTACTTC	CASSLGPTEQYF